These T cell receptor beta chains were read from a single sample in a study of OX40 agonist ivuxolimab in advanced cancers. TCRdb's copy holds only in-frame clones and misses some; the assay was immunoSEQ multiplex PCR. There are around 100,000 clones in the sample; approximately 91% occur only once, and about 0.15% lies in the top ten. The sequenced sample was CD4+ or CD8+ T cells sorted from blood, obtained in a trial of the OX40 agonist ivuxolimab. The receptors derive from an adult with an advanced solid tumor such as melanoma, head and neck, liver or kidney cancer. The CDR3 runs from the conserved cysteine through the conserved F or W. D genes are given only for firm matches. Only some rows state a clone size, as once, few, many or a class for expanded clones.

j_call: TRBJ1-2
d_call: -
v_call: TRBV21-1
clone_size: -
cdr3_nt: TGTGCCAGCAGCAAAGCAGATCCGGGCCGGGATGGCTACACCTTC
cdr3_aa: CASSKADPGRDGYTF

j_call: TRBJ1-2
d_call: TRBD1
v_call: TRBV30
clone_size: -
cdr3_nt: TGTGCCTGGAGTCCTACCGGGACAGGGGGATATGGCTACACCTTC
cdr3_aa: CAWSPTGTGGYGYTF

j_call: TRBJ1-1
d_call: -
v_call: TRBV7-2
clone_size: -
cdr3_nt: TGTGCCAGCAGCTTGACCGAGTGGAACACTGAAGCTTTCTTT
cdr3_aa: CASSLTEWNTEAFF

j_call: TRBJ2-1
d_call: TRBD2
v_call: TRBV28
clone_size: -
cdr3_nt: TGTGCCAGCAGTTTATGGACCGGGACTAGCGGGAGAAATGAGCAGTTCTTC
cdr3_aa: CASSLWTGTSGRNEQFF

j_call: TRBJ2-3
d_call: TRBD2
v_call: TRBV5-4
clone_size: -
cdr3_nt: TGTGCCAGCAGAGTGGGGGGGGGACCCACAGATACGCAGTATTTT
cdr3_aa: CASRVGGGPTDTQYF

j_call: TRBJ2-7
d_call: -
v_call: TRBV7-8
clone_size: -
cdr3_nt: TGTGCCAGCAGCTTCAGGGCCCCCACCTACGAGCAGTACTTC
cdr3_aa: CASSFRAPTYEQYF

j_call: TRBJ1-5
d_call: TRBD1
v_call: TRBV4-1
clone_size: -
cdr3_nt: TGCGCCAGCAGCCAGACAGGGGAGCATAGCAATCAGCCCCAGCATTTT
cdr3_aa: CASSQTGEHSNQPQHF

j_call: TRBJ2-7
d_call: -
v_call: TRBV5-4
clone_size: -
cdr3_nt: TGTGCCAGCAGCTTGATCGGTAGCCGCGACGAGCAGTACTTC
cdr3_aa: CASSLIGSRDEQYF

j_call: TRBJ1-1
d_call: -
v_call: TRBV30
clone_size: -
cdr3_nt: TGTGCCTGGAGTCACCCCGGACTGGTAGGGACTGAAGCTTTCTTT
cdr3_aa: CAWSHPGLVGTEAFF

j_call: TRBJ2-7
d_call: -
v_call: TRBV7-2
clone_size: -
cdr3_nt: TGTGCCAGCAGCTCCCCGACGGTTTACGAGCAGTACTTC
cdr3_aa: CASSSPTVYEQYF

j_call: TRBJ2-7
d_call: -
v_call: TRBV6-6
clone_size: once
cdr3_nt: TGTGCCAGCAGTTACGACAGCTTCTACGAGCAGTACTTC
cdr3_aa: CASSYDSFYEQYF

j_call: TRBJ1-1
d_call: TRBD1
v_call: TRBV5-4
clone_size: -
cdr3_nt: TGTGCCAGCAGCTTGGGGGGGACAGGGACAAGTCACACTGAAGCTTTCTTT
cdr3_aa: CASSLGGTGTSHTEAFF

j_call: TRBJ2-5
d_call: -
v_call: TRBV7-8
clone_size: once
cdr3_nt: TGTGCCAGCAGCTTGGTGGGGGTCCTTGGAGGGACCCAGTACTTC
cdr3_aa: CASSLVGVLGGTQYF

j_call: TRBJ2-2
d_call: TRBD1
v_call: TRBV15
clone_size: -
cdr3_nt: TGTGCCACCAGACAGGGGGCGACCGGGGAGCTGTTTTTT
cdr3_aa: CATRQGATGELFF

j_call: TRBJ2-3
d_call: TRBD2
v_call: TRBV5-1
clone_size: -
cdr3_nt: TGCGCCAGCAGCTTGGAATCCGAGACTAGCGTAACAGATACGCAGTATTTT
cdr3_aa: CASSLESETSVTDTQYF

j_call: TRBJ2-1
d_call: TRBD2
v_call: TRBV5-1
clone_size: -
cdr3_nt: TGCGCCAGCAGCTTAAAGCGGGGGAGCTCCTACAATGAGCAGTTCTTC
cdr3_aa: CASSLKRGSSYNEQFF

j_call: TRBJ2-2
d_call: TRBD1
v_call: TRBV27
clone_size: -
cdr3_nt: TGTGCCAGCAGTGCCCAACGGACAGGGGTGGTTGGCACCGGGGAGCTGTTTTTT
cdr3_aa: CASSAQRTGVVGTGELFF

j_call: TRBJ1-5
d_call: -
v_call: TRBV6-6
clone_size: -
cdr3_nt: TGTGCCAGCAGTACGTTGCGGGGGGCTAGCAATCAGCCCCAGCATTTT
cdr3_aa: CASSTLRGASNQPQHF

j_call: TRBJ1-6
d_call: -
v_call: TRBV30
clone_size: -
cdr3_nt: TGTGCCTGGAGTGTCACGGGTCGCGGGTTATTCTCACCCCTCCACTTT
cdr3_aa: CAWSVTGRGLFSPLHF

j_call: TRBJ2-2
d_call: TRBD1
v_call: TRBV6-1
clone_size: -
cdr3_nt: TGTGCCAGCAGGCGGGGACAGGGGAGTTCCGGGGAGCTGTTTTTT
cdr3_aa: CASRRGQGSSGELFF

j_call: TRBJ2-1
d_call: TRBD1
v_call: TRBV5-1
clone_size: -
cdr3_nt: TGCGCCAGCAGCCCGACAGGGGGGAATGAGCAGTTCTTC
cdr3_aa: CASSPTGGNEQFF

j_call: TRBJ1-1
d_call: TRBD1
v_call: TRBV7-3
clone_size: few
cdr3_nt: TGTGCCAGCAGCGAAGGGGGCAGCACTGAAGCTTTCTTT
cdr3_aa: CASSEGGSTEAFF

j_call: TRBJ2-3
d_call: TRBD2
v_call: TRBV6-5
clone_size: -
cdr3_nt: TGTGCCAGCAGAACTAGCGGGGCAACAGATACGCAGTATTTT
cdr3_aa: CASRTSGATDTQYF

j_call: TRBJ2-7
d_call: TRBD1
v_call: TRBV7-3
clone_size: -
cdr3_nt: TGTGCCAGCAGCTTAAATGGGGCGACAGGGGTCCACGAGCAGTACTTC
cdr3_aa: CASSLNGATGVHEQYF

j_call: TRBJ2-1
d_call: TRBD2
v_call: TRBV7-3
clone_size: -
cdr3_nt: TGTGCCAGCAGCCCGCTAGCGGGAGTCATGTATGAGCAGTTCTTC
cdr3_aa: CASSPLAGVMYEQFF

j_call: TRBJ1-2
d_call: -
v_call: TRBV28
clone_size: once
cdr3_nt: TGTGCCAGCAGTTTAGGCCTGAGGAACTATGGCTACACCTTC
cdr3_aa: CASSLGLRNYGYTF

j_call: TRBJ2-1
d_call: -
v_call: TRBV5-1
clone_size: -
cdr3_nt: TGCGCCAGCAGCGATAACCCAGGGAGCAGTGAGCAGTTCTTC
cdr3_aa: CASSDNPGSSEQFF

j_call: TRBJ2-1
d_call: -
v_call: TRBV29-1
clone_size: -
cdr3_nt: TGCAGCGTTGATCTACAGAGACCTTACAATGAGCAGTTCTTC
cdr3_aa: CSVDLQRPYNEQFF

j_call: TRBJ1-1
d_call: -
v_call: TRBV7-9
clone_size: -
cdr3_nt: TGTGCCAGCAGCTTAGGGAGGAGCAGGGACCGAGACACTGAAGCTTTCTTT
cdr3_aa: CASSLGRSRDRDTEAFF

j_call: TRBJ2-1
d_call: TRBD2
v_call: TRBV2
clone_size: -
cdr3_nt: TGTGCCAGCAGGGACCTAGCGGGGGGTTACAATGAGCAGTTCTTC
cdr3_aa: CASRDLAGGYNEQFF

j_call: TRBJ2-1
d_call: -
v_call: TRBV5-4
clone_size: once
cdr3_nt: TGTGCCAGCAGCTTGGGGGCGGGAAGCTCCTACAATGAGCAGTTCTTC
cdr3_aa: CASSLGAGSSYNEQFF

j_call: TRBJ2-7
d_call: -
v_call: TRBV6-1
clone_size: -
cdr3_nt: TGTGCCAGCGACCCGGGCCGGGGCGAGCAGTACTTC
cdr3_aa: CASDPGRGEQYF

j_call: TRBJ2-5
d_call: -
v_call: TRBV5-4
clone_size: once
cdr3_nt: TGTGCCAGCAGCTTGTGGGGGTGGGAGACCCAGTACTTC
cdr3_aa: CASSLWGWETQYF

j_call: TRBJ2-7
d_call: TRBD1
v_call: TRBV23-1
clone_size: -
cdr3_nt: TGCGCCAGCAGTCAATCGTTTCCGGACAGGGGGCCCTACGAGCAGTACTTC
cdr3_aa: CASSQSFPDRGPYEQYF

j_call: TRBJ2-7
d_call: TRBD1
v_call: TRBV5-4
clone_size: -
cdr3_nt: TGTGCCAGCAGTTTGGATCCCGGGACAGGGACCTACGAGCAGTACTTC
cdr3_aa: CASSLDPGTGTYEQYF

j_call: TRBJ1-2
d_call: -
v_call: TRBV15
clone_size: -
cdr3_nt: TGTGCCACCAGACCAACAGGGACTCCTAATGGCTACACCTTC
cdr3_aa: CATRPTGTPNGYTF

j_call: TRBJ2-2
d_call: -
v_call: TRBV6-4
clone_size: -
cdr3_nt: TGTGCCAGCAGTGGACAGAGGGGCGGGGAGCTGTTTTTT
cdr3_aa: CASSGQRGGELFF

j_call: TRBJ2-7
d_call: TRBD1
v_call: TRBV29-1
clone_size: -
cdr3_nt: TGCAGCGTTGACGGGCCGGGACAGGGGTACGAGCAGTACTTC
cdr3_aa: CSVDGPGQGYEQYF

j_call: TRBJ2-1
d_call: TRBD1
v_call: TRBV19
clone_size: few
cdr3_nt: TGTGCCAGTAGTCCTGGACAGGGTTCCTACAATGAGCAGTTCTTC
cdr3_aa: CASSPGQGSYNEQFF

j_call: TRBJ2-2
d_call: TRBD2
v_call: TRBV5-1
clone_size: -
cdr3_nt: TGCGCCAGCAGCCCATTCAGCGGGGTGAACACCGGGGAGCTGTTTTTT
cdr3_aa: CASSPFSGVNTGELFF